In its sample, the clone carrying this TCR beta chain was seen a few times. Antigen: not known. This sample is drawn from a study of T-cell reconstitution after alpha-beta-depleted transplantation in children. Notes on the study in general: The origin of high day-60 TCRbeta diversity in some patients lay in surviving recipient T cells and thymic progenitors. Where alpha-beta T cells came from about two months after transplant was reportedly several hundred expanded graft clones. Once a year had passed after transplant, T-cell counts and diversity came mostly from newly produced T cells.

TCRbeta library preparation incorporated unique molecular identifiers. TCRdb ran MiXCR on the PCR reads and lists one entry per CDR3 protein. The table lists around 800,000 distinct CDR3 sequences, roughly 16% of them singletons. This specimen consisted of PBMCs, mostly from graft donor cells, obtained 360 days after TCRalphabeta/CD19-depleted stem cell transplant. The receptor comes from a male patient younger than 18 who had a stem cell transplant for acute lymphoblastic leukemia, so the T cells may come from the graft donor.

CDR3 in DNA: TGTGCCAGCAGCCCTATTTCTAGCGGGAGGGCCCATGAGCAGTTCTTC. Its translation: CASSPISSGRAHEQFF. The V and J genes are TRBV7-9 and TRBJ2-1; 12 nucleotides line up with TRBD2. The J segment lost 8 bases and the V segment lost 5 bases, leaving 10 bases of the junction unmatched. This CDR3 has 16 residues. CDR1 is SEHNR, CDR2 FQNEAQ, per germline (reference sequence).